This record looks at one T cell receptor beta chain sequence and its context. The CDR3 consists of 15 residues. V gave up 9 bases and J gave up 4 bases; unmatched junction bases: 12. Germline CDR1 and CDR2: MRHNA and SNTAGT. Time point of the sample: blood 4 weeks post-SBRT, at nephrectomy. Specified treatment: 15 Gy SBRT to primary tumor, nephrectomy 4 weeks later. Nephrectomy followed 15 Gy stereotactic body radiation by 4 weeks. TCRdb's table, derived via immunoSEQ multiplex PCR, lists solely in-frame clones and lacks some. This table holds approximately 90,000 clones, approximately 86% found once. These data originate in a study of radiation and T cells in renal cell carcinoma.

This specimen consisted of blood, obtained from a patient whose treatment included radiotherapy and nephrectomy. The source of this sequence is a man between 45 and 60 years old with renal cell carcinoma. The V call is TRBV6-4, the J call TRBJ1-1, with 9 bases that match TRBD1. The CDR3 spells CARGNLTGGCTEAFF. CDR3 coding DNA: TGTGCCAGGGGGAATCTGACAGGGGGATGCACTGAAGCTTTCTTT.